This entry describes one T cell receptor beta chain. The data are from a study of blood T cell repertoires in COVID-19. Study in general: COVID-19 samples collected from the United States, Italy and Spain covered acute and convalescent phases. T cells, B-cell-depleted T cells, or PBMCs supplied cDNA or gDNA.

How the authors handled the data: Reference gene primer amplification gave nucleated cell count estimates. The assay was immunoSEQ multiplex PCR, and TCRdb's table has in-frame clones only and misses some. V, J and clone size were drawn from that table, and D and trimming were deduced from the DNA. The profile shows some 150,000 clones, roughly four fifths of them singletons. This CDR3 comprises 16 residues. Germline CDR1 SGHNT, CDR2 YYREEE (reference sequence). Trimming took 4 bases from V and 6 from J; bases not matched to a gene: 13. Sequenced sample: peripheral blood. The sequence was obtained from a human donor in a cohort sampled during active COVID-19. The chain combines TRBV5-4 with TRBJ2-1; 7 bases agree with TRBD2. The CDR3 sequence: CASSASGGPRRNEQFF. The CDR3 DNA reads TGTGCCAGCAGCGCATCGGGAGGCCCGAGACGCAATGAGCAGTTCTTC.